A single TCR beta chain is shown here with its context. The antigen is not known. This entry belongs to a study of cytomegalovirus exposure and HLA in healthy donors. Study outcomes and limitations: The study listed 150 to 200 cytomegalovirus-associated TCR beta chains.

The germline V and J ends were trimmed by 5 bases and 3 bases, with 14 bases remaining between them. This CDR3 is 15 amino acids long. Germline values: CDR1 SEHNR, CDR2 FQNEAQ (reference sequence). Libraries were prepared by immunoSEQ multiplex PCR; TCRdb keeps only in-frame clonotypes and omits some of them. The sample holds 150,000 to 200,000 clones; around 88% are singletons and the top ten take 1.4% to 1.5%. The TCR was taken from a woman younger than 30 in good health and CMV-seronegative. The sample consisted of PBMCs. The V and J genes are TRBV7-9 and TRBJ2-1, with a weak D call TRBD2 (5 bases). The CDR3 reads CASSVQRYSYNEQFF. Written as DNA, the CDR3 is TGTGCCAGCAGCGTACAGCGGTACAGCTACAATGAGCAGTTCTTC.